Sequencing of this T cell receptor beta chain was carried out in a study of T cell repertoires in cytomegalovirus infection. Overall study: Public TCR beta signatures were indicative of both CMV infection and a matching HLA type.

This clonotype occurred a few times. Its target is unknown. Whole-study results and caveats: Dominating the ex vivo response were TCR beta clonotypes that were CMV-specific and HLA-C-restricted.

One entry per CDR3 protein, called by TCRdb with MiXCR from the reads. The data contain some 270,000 distinct CDR3 sequences, about a sixth of them singletons. With V trimmed by 6 bases and J by 2 bases, 14 bases remained unmatched. CDR3 size: 17 residues. Sequencing input: CD8+ T cells from PBMCs. The chain links TRBV12-3 or TRBV12-4 to TRBJ2-3; TRBD1 aligns across 7 bases. The clonotype originates from a human donor in good health (CMV status not recorded). Some clones in this sample may be carry-over from other donors' samples. The CDR3 region is CASSAHTGQTYTDTQYF. CDR3 coding DNA: TGTGCCAGCAGCGCCCATACGGGACAGACTTACACAGATACGCAGTATTTT.